Listed below are T cell receptor beta chains from one sample, sequenced in a study of shared T cell receptors in the human thymus. The table came from immunoSEQ multiplex PCR; TCRdb's copy has only in-frame clones and leaves some out. The data contain roughly 550,000 clones, approximately 78% of them seen just once; the ten biggest clones take up 0.013%. These same records also appear under a second study, on human thymus T cells.

The sequenced sample was thymocytes. These TCRs come from a boy under two years old with a congenital heart defect. Each CDR3 is given with its conserved first and last residue. Fields, in order: clone size, CDR3 length, D gene, V gene, J gene, CDR3 protein, CDR3 DNA. A D gene is named only where the DNA matches it firmly. Rows may omit the clone size; those that give it use once, few, many or a size class.

once,14,TRBD1,TRBV7-2,TRBJ2-5,CASSADRGQETQYF,TGTGCCAGCAGCGCCGACAGGGGGCAAGAGACCCAGTACTTC
.,14,.,TRBV9,TRBJ1-5,CASSVGSRDQPQHF,TGTGCCAGCAGCGTAGGGAGCAGGGATCAGCCCCAGCATTTT
.,16,TRBD2,TRBV5-1,TRBJ2-1,CASSLWREGRWDEQFF,TGCGCCAGCAGCTTGTGGCGGGAGGGCCGGTGGGATGAGCAGTTCTTC
.,12,.,TRBV5-6,TRBJ2-7,CASSLREYEQYF,TGTGCCAGCAGCTTGCGAGAGTACGAGCAGTACTTC
.,12,.,TRBV2,TRBJ2-7,CASSPTQRVRYF,TGTGCCAGCAGTCCAACTCAGCGGGTGCGTTACTTC
.,15,.,TRBV5-4,TRBJ2-7,CASSLVLDNSYEQYF,TGTGCCAGCAGCTTGGTACTGGACAACTCCTACGAGCAGTACTTC
.,18,TRBD1,TRBV28,TRBJ2-7,CASSLQVLRGQGWHEQYF,TGTGCCAGCAGTTTACAGGTCCTCAGAGGACAGGGCTGGCACGAGCAGTACTTC
.,14,TRBD1,TRBV5-6,TRBJ2-2,CASSPTGVTGELFF,TGTGCCAGCAGCCCGACAGGGGTTACCGGGGAGCTGTTTTTT
.,14,TRBD1,TRBV7-2,TRBJ1-4,CASSLRQGGEKLFF,TGTGCCAGCAGCTTAAGACAGGGGGGAGAAAAACTGTTTTTT
.,15,TRBD2,TRBV6-5,TRBJ2-7,CASSYSLAAPYEQYF,TGTGCCAGCAGTTACTCGCTAGCGGCCCCCTACGAGCAGTACTTC
.,15,TRBD2,TRBV14,TRBJ2-7,CASSQGSGSEDEQYF,TGTGCCAGCAGCCAAGGGAGCGGGAGTGAAGACGAGCAGTACTTC
.,16,TRBD2,TRBV7-2,TRBJ2-7,CASSTRTSGRIYEQYF,TGTGCCAGCAGCACGCGGACTAGCGGGAGAATCTACGAGCAGTACTTC